The present entry profiles one T cell receptor beta chain with its context. J gave up 8 bases and V 6 bases, and 7 bases lay outside the gene matches. The CDR3 has 16 residues. Germline CDR1 MRHNA, CDR2 SNTAGT. Assay: immunoSEQ multiplex PCR; the TCRdb copy retains only in-frame clones and omits some. The data hold some 70,000 clones, with approximately 78% observed a single time. The sample is drawn from a study of glioma-infiltrating T cells after dendritic cell vaccination. V usage is TRBV6-4 and J usage is TRBJ2-1, with TRBD2 identical over 16 bases. This clonotype originated in a human donor with glioblastoma. Sequencing used blood, obtained before dendritic cell vaccination. CDR3 nucleotide sequence: TGTGCCAGCAGCCCGGGACTAGCGGGGGGGCGGCATGAGCAGTTCTTC. Protein sequence: CASSPGLAGGRHEQFF.